The 22 T cell receptor beta chains presented below share a single source sample, sequenced in a study of long-term antiretroviral therapy in people with HIV (dated by TCRdb to between 2021 and 2024). The immunoSEQ hsTCRB v3.0 assay was used at survey level resolution to sequence the TRB variable region. TCRdb took this table from immuneACCESS and kept in-frame rearrangements with V and J called. Such tables lack part of the clones; where checked against another copy, unresolved V genes explain under half of the gap, and the rest is unexplained. Counted in this sample were some 40,000 clones; 85% to 95% of them appeared once. Approximately 2.2% of the sample rests with the top ten. The input for sequencing was unsorted PBMCs, taken 9 to 9.5 years after starting antiretroviral therapy. All receptors derive from a man aged 25 to 45 with HIV.

This chain joins TRBV11-2 and TRBJ1-4; D is undetermined. Germline V CDR1 and CDR2: SGHAT, FQNNGV. The V gene lost 3 bases and the J gene lost 0 bases, with 5 bases spanning the gap. This CDR3 has 14 amino acids. CDR3 sequence (DNA): TGTGCCAGCAGCTTGGGTACAACTAATGAAAAACTGTTTTTT. It specifies CASSLGTTNEKLFF. The full variable domain, in which reference TRBV11-2 and TRBJ1-4 provide the parts outside the CDR3, is EAGVAQSPRYKIIEKRQSVAFWCNPISGHATLYWYQQILGQGPKLLIQFQNNGVVDDSQLPKDRFSAERLKGVDSTLKIQPAKLEDSAVYLCASSLGTTNEKLFFGSGTQLSVL.

This chain joins TRBV7-3 and TRBJ2-2; maybe TRBD1 (5 bases). Germline V gene data show CDR1 as SGHTA and CDR2 as FQGTGA. The CDR3 contains 16 residues. Trimming pared 5 bases from V and 5 bases from J, leaving 18 bases between. CDR3 amino acids: CASSPRGGAGTGELFF. Written as DNA, the CDR3 is TGTGCCAGCAGCCCAAGGGGTGGGGCAGGGACCGGGGAGCTGTTTTTT.

The chain combines TRBV7-9 with TRBJ2-3; D might be TRBD1 (5 bases). The CDR3 totals 14 residues. The V gene's germline CDR1 is SEHNR and CDR2 FQNEAQ (reference sequence). The V end lost 5 bases, the J end lost 6 bases, and 15 bases lay between the germline ends. The CDR3 DNA reads as TGTGCCAGCAGCACGACAGTGCCCGGGGATACGCAGTATTTT. This sequence encodes CASSTTVPGDTQYF.

The chain has TRBV6-1 and TRBJ2-1; D possibly corresponds to TRBD2 (8 bases). The CDR3 runs 17 residues. Germline V gene data show CDR1 as MNHNS and CDR2 as SASEGT. The ends were cut back, 2 bases at V and 8 bases at J, with 22 bases in the middle. The CDR3 region is CASSEYWEGAGGHEQFF. CDR3 bases: TGTGCCAGCAGTGAATACTGGGAGGGGGCGGGGGGCCATGAGCAGTTCTTC.

V usage is TRBV6-5 and J usage is TRBJ1-2; 8 nucleotides line up with TRBD1. Germline-derived CDR1 and CDR2 are MNHEY and SVGAGI. This CDR3 has 15 amino acids. The junction had 5 bases not matched to a gene; V was cut back by 5 bases and J by 0 bases. The CDR3 coding sequence is TGTGCCAGCAGTCAGGGGGCAGTATCTAACTATGGCTACACCTTC. This encodes CASSQGAVSNYGYTF.

The chain recombines TRBV11-2 with TRBJ2-1, with 13 bases lining up with TRBD2. CDR3 length equals 17 residues. From germline, CDR1 is SGHAT and CDR2 FQNNGV. Trimming cost V 5 bases and J 5 bases; bases outside gene matches: 9. The CDR3, as DNA: TGTGCCAGCAGCCAGGGACTAGCGGGGCCACGGGACAATGAGCAGTTCTTC. It is translated as CASSQGLAGPRDNEQFF.

The CDR3 nucleotides are TGTGCCAGCAGTGAAGGGAGGGAATACTATGGCTACACCTTC. Its translation is CASSEGREYYGYTF. The J gene is TRBJ1-2, the V gene TRBV2; D gene unclear. The V and J ends lost 1 base and 3 bases respectively, with 9 bases between them. This CDR3 region has 14 residues. Germline V gene sequence: CDR1 SNHLY, CDR2 FYNNEI.

This clone was observed a single time. The rearrangement joins TRBV11-2 to TRBJ1-2; possible D gene TRBD1, 6 bases. The V and J ends lost 3 bases and 2 bases respectively, with 10 bases between them. CDR3 length: 14 residues. Germline CDR1 SGHAT, CDR2 FQNNGV. CDR3 coding DNA: TGTGCCAGCAGCTTGGGACACCCAAACTATGGCTACACCTTC. Its translation: CASSLGHPNYGYTF. The full variable domain, in which reference TRBV11-2 and TRBJ1-2 provide the parts outside the CDR3, is EAGVAQSPRYKIIEKRQSVAFWCNPISGHATLYWYQQILGQGPKLLIQFQNNGVVDDSQLPKDRFSAERLKGVDSTLKIQPAKLEDSAVYLCASSLGHPNYGYTFGSGTRLTVV.

The chain joins TRBV9 to TRBJ1-2; D remains unclear. The germline V and J ends were trimmed by 0 bases and 8 bases, with 17 bases remaining between them. In germline, CDR1 is SGDLS, CDR2 YYNGEE. The CDR3 runs to 15 residues. The CDR3 DNA reads as TGTGCCAGCAGCGTAGACCGGCGGTTGGAAGGGGGCTACACCTTC. It is translated as CASSVDRRLEGGYTF.

CDR3 protein: CSVEAGLARETQYF. CDR3 coding DNA: TGCAGCGTTGAAGCCGGACTAGCGAGGGAGACCCAGTACTTC. The chain is built from TRBV29-1 and TRBJ2-5; 9 bases map to TRBD2. Germline V CDR1 and CDR2: SQVTM, ANQGSEA. V shed 1 base and J 5 bases; nucleotides not matched to a gene: 5. There are 14 residues in the CDR3. Full variable domain (missing parts from reference TRBV29-1 and TRBJ2-5): SAVISQKPSRDICQRGTSLTIQCQVDSQVTMMFWYRQQPGQSLTLIATANQGSEATYESGFVIDKFPISRPNLTFSTLTVSNMSPEDSSIYLCSVEAGLARETQYFGPGTRLLVL.

This clone occurred once. The rearrangement links TRBV5-1 to TRBJ2-3; unclear D gene. The CDR3 is 14 residues long. Germline V gene data show CDR1 as SGHRS and CDR2 as YFSETQ. Trimming left V 0 bases short and J 6 bases short, with 11 bases between. CDR3 loop: CASSLARALDTQYF. CDR3 bases: TGCGCCAGCAGCTTGGCCCGGGCGCTTGATACGCAGTATTTT.

A single count supports this clone. V is TRBV29-1 and J is TRBJ2-7; TRBD2 is a possible D gene (5 bases). V gave up 5 bases and J gave up 6 bases, with 17 bases separating them. This CDR3 has 13 residues. Germline V gives CDR1 SQVTM, CDR2 ANQGSEA. CDR3 in DNA: TGCAGCGTTCACCTCCGGGGTCATGGCGAGCAGTACTTC. This encodes CSVHLRGHGEQYF.

The J gene is TRBJ2-1, the V gene TRBV19; D is uncertain. The CDR3 contains 13 residues. Trimming left V 0 bases short and J 7 bases short, with 7 bases between. Germline-derived CDR1 and CDR2 are LNHDA and SQIVND (reference sequence). CDR3 protein: CASSIDKRNEQFF. The DNA of the CDR3 is TGTGCCAGTAGTATAGACAAGCGAAATGAGCAGTTCTTC.

The chain combines TRBV5-1 with TRBJ2-7, with 9 bases lining up with TRBD1. Trimming removed 3 bases from V and 6 bases from J; junction bases left unmatched: 7. Germline lookup yields CDR1 SGHRS and CDR2 YFSETQ. The CDR3 is 14 residues long. CDR3 amino acids: CASSSGQGNSEQYF. The CDR3 region has the DNA TGCGCCAGCAGCTCTGGACAGGGGAATAGCGAGCAGTACTTC.

The chain uses TRBV20-1 and TRBJ1-1, with no clear D. Germline CDR1 reads DFQATT; CDR2 reads SNEGSKA (reference sequence). This CDR3 is 8 amino acids long. Between the trimmed V and J ends, which lost 3 bases and 12 bases, there was a span of 5 bases. The CDR3 coding sequence is TGCAGTGCTAGTGGTCCTTTCTTT. This codes for CSASGPFF.

The genes are TRBV6-1 and TRBJ2-1; D is unclear. Germline V lookup: CDR1 MNHNS, CDR2 SASEGT. The CDR3 extends over 17 amino acids. The germline V and J ends were trimmed by 2 bases and 0 bases, with 14 bases remaining between them. The CDR3 sequence: CASSESRVQSSYNEQFF. The CDR3 DNA is TGTGCCAGCAGTGAAAGTAGGGTACAGAGCTCCTACAATGAGCAGTTCTTC.

This chain uses TRBV7-2 with TRBJ2-1; D is perhaps TRBD1 (5 bases). The germline gives CDR1 SGHTA, CDR2 FQGNSA. V was cut by 6 bases and J by 4 bases, with 16 bases left in between. This CDR3 has 15 amino acids. CDR3 amino acids: CASSPTATGYNEQFF. The CDR3 nucleotides are TGTGCCAGCAGTCCCACCGCTACAGGTTACAATGAGCAGTTCTTC.

The CDR3 sequence: CASSLGDRGLDAKNIQYF. The CDR3, as DNA: TGCGCCAGCAGCTTGGGGGACAGGGGGCTAGACGCCAAAAACATTCAGTACTTC. The gene calls are TRBV5-1 and TRBJ2-4; 12 bases match TRBD1. CDR3 length equals 18 residues. Unmatched junction bases numbered 5, after V lost 0 bases and J lost 1 base. The germline CDR1 and CDR2 sequences are SGHRS and YFSETQ.

The chain joins TRBV6-1 to TRBJ1-5; no clear D gene. CDR3 length equals 15 residues. The V end was cut by 1 base, the J end by 4 bases, with 11 bases between. Germline CDR1 reads MNHNS; CDR2 reads SASEGT. The CDR3 region is CASSEGVFGNQPQHF. The CDR3 DNA is TGTGCCAGCAGTGAAGGGGTATTTGGTAATCAGCCCCAGCATTTT.

This clone was counted once. The chain recombines TRBV19 with TRBJ1-1; D remains unclear. Trimming cost V 7 bases and J 3 bases, with 12 bases left between them. This CDR3 contains 13 residues. The germline CDR1 and CDR2 sequences are LNHDA and SQIVND (reference sequence). The CDR3 DNA sequence: TGTGCCAGTATGAGGGAGGTAGACACTGAAGCTTTCTTT. Protein: CASMREVDTEAFF.

V usage is TRBV7-9 and J usage is TRBJ1-5; the match to TRBD1 covers 7 bases. Trimming removed 5 bases from V and 7 bases from J; junction bases left unmatched: 5. The CDR3 runs 13 residues. Looked up from germline, CDR1 is SEHNR and CDR2 is FQNEAQ (reference sequence). CDR3 bases: TGTGCCAGCAGCCCTGGACAGGCACAGCCCCAGCATTTT. This codes for CASSPGQAQPQHF. Together with reference TRBV7-9 and TRBJ1-5, the CDR3 gives the full variable domain: DTGVSQNPRHKITKRGQNVTFRCDPISEHNRLYWYRQTLGQGPEFLTYFQNEAQLEKSRLLSDRFSAERPKGSFSTLEIQRTEQGDSAMYLCASSPGQAQPQHFGDGTRLSIL.

CDR3 coding DNA: TGTGCCAGCAGTTCCCACCGGGGGCCCCAGCATTTT. The encoded protein is CASSSHRGPQHF. V and J are TRBV6-5 and TRBJ1-5; D uncertain. Trimming pared 4 bases from V and 9 bases from J, leaving 10 bases between. Germline CDR1 reads MNHEY; CDR2 reads SVGAGI. This CDR3 contains 12 residues.